The 5 T cell receptor beta chains reported below all come from one sample, sequenced in a study of T cells in Graves' hyperthyroidism and ophthalmopathy (dated by TCRdb to about 2019). Library preparation employed multiplex PCR. TCRdb names Illumina HiSeq 2000 as the instrument used. The TCR beta CDR3 regions were amplified from RNA transcripts. The first round of RT-PCR for the TCR CDR3 was performed with the HTBI primer set and the Qiagen OneStep RT-PCR kit. The public reads were run again by TCRdb, first through fastp at Q25 and then through MiXCR, and only productive beta chains were kept. Duplicate CDR3 protein sequences are folded into a single record with the most common DNA and genes. The sample has a few hundred thousand distinct CDR3 sequences on record, roughly 13% of them singletons. About 4.9% of the sample is taken by the ten largest. Sequenced: blood. These receptors came from a woman younger than 35 with Graves' hyperthyroidism.

The chain has TRBV27 and TRBJ2-1; D is possibly TRBD1 or TRBD2 (6 bases each). The germline V and J ends were trimmed by 6 bases and 6 bases, with 15 bases remaining between them. CDR1 is MNHEY and CDR2 is SMNVEV in the germline V gene (reference sequence). The CDR3 has 14 amino acids. The CDR3 nucleotides are TGTGCCAGCAGCCTCATGGGGGGCTTCAATGAGCAGTTCTTC. This codes for CASSLMGGFNEQFF.

This sequence joins TRBV9 and TRBJ2-2; D remains ambiguous. Trimming took off 4 bases at V and 4 bases at J, with 8 bases between the two ends. This CDR3 is built from 13 residues. CDR1 is SGDLS, CDR2 YYNGEE, per germline. DNA of the CDR3: TGTGCCAGCAGCCTACAGCTCACCGGGGAGCTGTTTTTT. Its translation is CASSLQLTGELFF. Drawing the rest from reference TRBV9 and TRBJ2-2, the complete variable domain is DSGVTQTPKHLITATGQRVTLRCSPRSGDLSVYWYQQSLDQGLQFLIQYYNGEERAKGNILERFSAQQFPDLHSELNLSSLELGDSALYFCASSLQLTGELFFGEGSRLTVL.

Written as DNA, the CDR3 is TGCAGTGCTAGTGGGGTGCTTAACTATGGCTACACCTTC. This gives the protein CSASGVLNYGYTF. The chain is built from TRBV20-1 and TRBJ1-2, with D hard to call. The V end was cut by 3 bases, the J end by 1 base, with 9 bases between. Germline CDR1 reads DFQATT; CDR2 reads SNEGSKA (reference sequence). The CDR3 is made up of 13 amino acids.

This clonotype was observed many times. V and J are TRBV7-2 and TRBJ2-5; 7 positions agree with TRBD1. Germline values: CDR1 SGHTA, CDR2 FQGNSA. The CDR3 covers 16 residues. V lost 4 bases, J lost 5 bases, and 13 bases stayed unmatched. The CDR3 loop is CASSSGMTGKGETQYF. The CDR3 region has the DNA TGTGCCAGCAGCTCCGGAATGACAGGGAAGGGGGAGACCCAGTACTTC.

This clonotype turned up a few times. V and J are TRBV5-6 and TRBJ2-5; the D is unclear. The CDR3 consists of 14 residues. The V and J ends lost 0 bases and 0 bases respectively, with 6 bases between them. The germline V gene encodes CDR1 SGHDT and CDR2 YYEEEE. CDR3 DNA sequence: TGTGCCAGCAGCTTGGTGGGGAACCAAGAGACCCAGTACTTC. Encoded protein: CASSLVGNQETQYF.